One T cell receptor (beta chain) is described in this entry. The record originates from a study of CXCR3-negative and CXCR3-positive naive CD8 T cells. This CDR3 contains 13 residues. Carrying UMI labels, the TRB cDNA libraries were prepared through 5' RACE. TCRdb reprocessed the 5' RACE reads and stores each CDR3 protein as one record, lacking DNA. In all, the sample yields 46,000 or so distinct CDR3 sequences. Sequencing used naive CXCR3- CD8+ T cells from blood. Subset specified: CD45RO-CCR7+CD27+CD95- naive CD8+ T cells lacking CXCR3 (TNR3-). This sequence joins TRBV12-3 or TRBV12-4 and TRBJ2-1; TCRdb's D call of TRBD2 is untestable without DNA. This sequence originates from a human donor in good health. Some clones in this sample may be carry-over from other donors' samples. The CDR3 loop reads CASSFSPANEQFF.